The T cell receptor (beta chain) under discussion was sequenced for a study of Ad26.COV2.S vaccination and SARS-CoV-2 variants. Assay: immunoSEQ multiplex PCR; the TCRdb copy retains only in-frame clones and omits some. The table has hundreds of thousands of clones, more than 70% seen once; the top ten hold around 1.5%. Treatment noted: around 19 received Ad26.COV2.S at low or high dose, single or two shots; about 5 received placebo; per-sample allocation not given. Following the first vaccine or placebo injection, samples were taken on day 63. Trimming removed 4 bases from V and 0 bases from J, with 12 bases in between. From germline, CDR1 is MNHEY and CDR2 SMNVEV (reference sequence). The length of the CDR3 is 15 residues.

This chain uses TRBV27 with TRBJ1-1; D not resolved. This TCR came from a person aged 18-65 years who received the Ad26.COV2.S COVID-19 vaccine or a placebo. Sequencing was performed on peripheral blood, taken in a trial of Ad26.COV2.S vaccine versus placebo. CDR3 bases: TGTGCCAGCAGTTCGTTCGGGATCATGAACACTGAAGCTTTCTTT. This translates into CASSSFGIMNTEAFF.